Detailed here is one TCR beta chain. Repertoires were generated with immunoSEQ multiplex PCR, while TCRdb's copy carries only in-frame clones and drops some. Of about 320,000 clones in the sample, about 91% were seen once. In germline, CDR1 is SEHNR, CDR2 FQNEAQ (reference sequence). CDR3 length equals 14 residues. V shed 4 bases, J shed 1 base, and the junction held 3 bases outside the gene matches. The data originate from a study of blood T cell repertoires in COVID-19. Study-wide context: Nucleic acid was either cDNA or gDNA, and it came from T cells, B-cell-depleted T cells, or PBMCs.

Specimen: peripheral blood. The rearrangement links TRBV7-9 to TRBJ1-1; 7 bases fit TRBD1. The sequence derives from a woman in her twenties or thirties with COVID-19, enrolled during active disease. The CDR3 DNA is TGTGCCAGCAGCTGGACAGGCCCGAACACTGAAGCTTTCTTT. This gives the protein CASSWTGPNTEAFF.